One sample yielded the 20 T cell receptor beta chains listed below, sequenced in a study of T-cell reconstitution after alpha-beta-depleted transplantation in children. Unique molecular identifiers were built into the TCRbeta library. In TCRdb, the PCR reads were re-called with MiXCR into one record per CDR3 protein. The table has hundreds of thousands of distinct CDR3 sequences, 15% to 20% seen once. Sample: PBMCs, mostly from graft donor cells, taken 360 days after TCRalphabeta/CD19-depleted stem cell transplant. The receptors come from a boy in the first two years of life who had a stem cell transplant for Wiskott-Aldrich syndrome, so the T cells may come from the graft donor.

At least ten counts were recorded for this clonotype. V is TRBV28 and J is TRBJ2-5; D is possibly TRBD1 (5 bases). The germline V gene has CDR1 MDHEN and CDR2 SYDVKM. The germline V and J ends were trimmed by 1 base and 5 bases, with 17 bases remaining between them. This CDR3 comprises 16 residues. CDR3 nucleotide sequence: TGTGCCAGCAGTTTATTTCTTCCGGTAAAGGGGGAGACCCAGTACTTC. It is translated as CASSLFLPVKGETQYF.

This clonotype was detected only a few times. The chain has TRBV20-1 and TRBJ2-7; D remains unclear. The CDR3 totals 13 residues. Germline CDR1 DFQATT, CDR2 SNEGSKA (reference sequence). V was shortened by 7 bases and J by 3 bases, with 16 bases between the two germline ends. CDR3 amino acids: CSGIGPSYYEQYF. The CDR3 DNA sequence: TGCAGTGGAATAGGACCCAGCTACTACGAGCAGTACTTC.

This clonotype has more than one count but fewer than ten. The chain is built from TRBV4-1 and TRBJ2-1; D might be TRBD1 (5 bases). V was clipped by 1 base and J by 6 bases, with 13 bases between them. CDR1 and CDR2 (germline): MGHRA, YSYEKL. The CDR3 runs to 15 residues. CDR3 sequence reads: CASSQARDSPNEQFF. The DNA of the CDR3 is TGCGCCAGCAGCCAAGCCCGAGACAGCCCCAATGAGCAGTTCTTC.

The chain couples TRBV5-1 to TRBJ2-1; D call uncertain. V lost 5 bases, J lost 0 bases, and 9 bases lay in between. This CDR3 comprises 14 residues. From germline, CDR1 is SGHRS and CDR2 YFSETQ. As DNA, the CDR3 is TGCGCCAGCAGGGTGGGAAGCTCCTACAATGAGCAGTTCTTC. Protein sequence: CASRVGSSYNEQFF.

A few counts support this clonotype. The J gene is TRBJ2-5, the V gene TRBV9; either TRBD1 or TRBD2 may supply D (6 bases each). The CDR3 runs to 13 residues. Germline CDR1 is SGDLS and CDR2 is YYNGEE. The V gene lost 7 bases and the J gene lost 4 bases, with 14 bases spanning the gap. The CDR3 bases are TGTGCCAGCGGAGGGGGGCCGAGAGAGACCCAGTACTTC. This codes for CASGGGPRETQYF. The full variable domain, in which reference TRBV9 and TRBJ2-5 provide the parts outside the CDR3, is DSGVTQTPKHLITATGQRVTLRCSPRSGDLSVYWYQQSLDQGLQFLIQYYNGEERAKGNILERFSAQQFPDLHSELNLSSLELGDSALYFCASGGGPRETQYFGPGTRLLVL.

This clonotype was observed many times. The rearrangement uses TRBV5-1 and TRBJ2-7, with 7 bases aligning to TRBD1. The CDR3 is 13 residues long. The J segment lost 6 bases and the V segment lost 2 bases, leaving 5 bases of the junction unmatched. Germline assignment: CDR1 SGHRS and CDR2 YFSETQ. DNA for the CDR3: TGCGCCAGCAGCTTTAAGGGGGCAACCGAGCAGTACTTC. Its translation is CASSFKGATEQYF.

In its sample, this clonotype was seen many times. The chain links TRBV5-1 to TRBJ2-1; 7 positions match TRBD2. The CDR3 is 15 residues long. The J segment lost 0 bases and the V segment lost 2 bases, leaving 2 bases of the junction unmatched. Germline values: CDR1 SGHRS, CDR2 YFSETQ. Written as DNA, the CDR3 is TGCGCCAGCAGCTTAGGCGGGAGCTCCTACAATGAGCAGTTCTTC. Its translation: CASSLGGSSYNEQFF.

CDR3 residues: CASTGHLAAGELFF. CDR3 sequence (DNA): TGTGCCAGTACCGGACACCTCGCCGCCGGGGAGCTGTTTTTT. The rearrangement joins TRBV19 to TRBJ2-2; D possibly corresponds to TRBD1 (5 bases). Trimming removed 7 bases at V and 6 bases at J, with 15 bases between. Germline CDR1 LNHDA, CDR2 SQIVND (reference sequence). CDR3 length: 14 residues.

In this sample, this clonotype turned up a few times. This chain joins TRBV6-2 or TRBV6-3 and TRBJ2-7, with D possibly matching TRBD2 (5 bases). With 6 bases removed from V and 1 base from J, the gap between germline ends came to 7 bases. The germline V gene encodes CDR1 MNHEY and CDR2 SVGEGT. The CDR3 length is 12 residues. CDR3 residues: CASSGMSYEQYF. The CDR3 DNA sequence: TGTGCCAGCAGCGGGATGTCCTACGAGCAGTACTTC.

The sample holds a few counts of this clonotype. CDR3 amino acids: CASSLAPRDRLATEAFF. Here the CDR3 DNA reads TGTGCCAGCAGCTTAGCGCCCAGGGACAGGCTGGCCACTGAAGCTTTCTTT. The chain links TRBV7-9 to TRBJ1-1; 8 positions agree with TRBD1. The CDR3 has 17 residues. Germline-derived CDR1 and CDR2 are SEHNR and FQNEAQ (reference sequence). The V and J ends lost 0 bases and 4 bases, in that order; junction bases with no gene match: 10.

This clonotype has only a few counts. The chain carries TRBV7-9 and TRBJ2-7, with D perhaps TRBD1 (6 bases). V shed 5 bases and J shed 4 bases, with 12 bases lying between them. Germline-derived CDR1 and CDR2 are SEHNR and FQNEAQ (reference sequence). This CDR3 has 13 residues. The CDR3 sequence is CASSARQVYEQYF. The CDR3 bases are TGTGCCAGCAGCGCCCGACAGGTTTACGAGCAGTACTTC.

The CDR3 is CASSQQGRGETQYF. Here the CDR3 DNA reads TGTGCCAGCAGTCAACAGGGGAGGGGAGAGACCCAGTACTTC. The chain combines TRBV12-3 or TRBV12-4 with TRBJ2-5, with D possibly called TRBD1 or TRBD2 (7 bases each). CDR3 length: 14 residues. V lost 5 bases to trimming and J lost 4 bases, with 14 bases between them.

The sample holds a few counts of this clonotype. J is TRBJ2-3 and V is TRBV5-1; D unresolved. The ends were cut back, 2 bases at V and 2 bases at J, with 18 bases in the middle. In germline, CDR1 is SGHRS, CDR2 YFSETQ. The CDR3 totals 17 residues. DNA for the CDR3: TGCGCCAGCAGCTTTCTAAGACCCAACCAGCCCACAGATACGCAGTATTTT. Its protein product is CASSFLRPNQPTDTQYF.

This chain uses TRBV5-4 with TRBJ2-3; D remains ambiguous. Germline V lookup: CDR1 SGHNT, CDR2 YYREEE (reference sequence). The CDR3 contains 15 residues. Deletions cut 0 bases from V and 0 bases from J, with 8 bases between. This CDR3 is CASSLEPASTDTQYF. In nucleotides, the CDR3 is TGTGCCAGCAGCTTGGAGCCTGCTAGCACAGATACGCAGTATTTT.

This clonotype has a count of ten or more. This chain links TRBV5-1 with TRBJ2-7, with D possibly TRBD2 on 5 matching bases. Trimming pared 0 bases from V and 6 bases from J, leaving 16 bases between. This CDR3 contains 15 residues. Per germline, CDR1 SGHRS and CDR2 YFSETQ. The CDR3 loop reads CASSLEEAPISEQYF. CDR3 nucleotides: TGCGCCAGCAGCTTGGAGGAGGCGCCAATTTCCGAGCAGTACTTC.

This sequence joins TRBV5-6 and TRBJ2-7; D remains unclear. The CDR3 spans 16 residues. CDR1 is SGHDT and CDR2 is YYEEEE in the germline V gene. Trimming took 0 bases from V and 5 from J, leaving 18 bases between them. CDR3 DNA sequence: TGTGCCAGCAGCTTGGAGGTGACGGCGAAACCCCACGAGCAGTACTTC. Its translation: CASSLEVTAKPHEQYF.

The V call is TRBV9, the J call TRBJ2-7; TRBD2 agrees at 13 bases. CDR3 size: 18 residues. Germline CDR1 is SGDLS and CDR2 is YYNGEE. V was clipped by 3 bases and J by 0 bases; unmatched bases: 9. This CDR3 reads CASSDRLAGGRSSYEQYF. The CDR3 region has the DNA TGTGCCAGCAGCGATAGACTAGCGGGGGGCCGAAGCTCCTACGAGCAGTACTTC.

This clonotype was detected a few times. This chain joins TRBV5-6 and TRBJ2-5; D perhaps matches TRBD1 (6 bases). The CDR3 runs 15 residues. From germline, CDR1 is SGHDT and CDR2 YYEEEE. Trimming took 0 bases from V and 1 from J, leaving 10 bases between them. CDR3 region: CASSLEVGAQETQYF. For the CDR3, the DNA is TGTGCCAGCAGCTTGGAGGTGGGGGCCCAAGAGACCCAGTACTTC.

V gene TRBV7-6 combines with J gene TRBJ2-7; the D call may be TRBD1 or TRBD2 (5 bases each). With 3 bases removed from V and 6 bases from J, the gap between germline ends came to 15 bases. In germline, CDR1 is SGHVS, CDR2 FNYEAQ. The CDR3 runs 14 residues. The CDR3 bases are TGTGCCAGCAGCTTCACCCCCGTAGGGACCGAGCAGTACTTC. This gives the protein CASSFTPVGTEQYF.

This clonotype was seen only a few times. J is TRBJ2-1 and V is TRBV5-8; 7 bases align to TRBD1. The CDR3 covers 15 residues. With 3 bases clipped from V and 0 bases from J, the junction kept 3 bases outside the gene matches. Germline loops: CDR1 SGHTS, CDR2 YDEGEE. This chain's CDR3 is CASSWWDSSYNEQFF. CDR3 nucleotide sequence: TGTGCCAGCAGCTGGTGGGACAGCTCCTACAATGAGCAGTTCTTC.